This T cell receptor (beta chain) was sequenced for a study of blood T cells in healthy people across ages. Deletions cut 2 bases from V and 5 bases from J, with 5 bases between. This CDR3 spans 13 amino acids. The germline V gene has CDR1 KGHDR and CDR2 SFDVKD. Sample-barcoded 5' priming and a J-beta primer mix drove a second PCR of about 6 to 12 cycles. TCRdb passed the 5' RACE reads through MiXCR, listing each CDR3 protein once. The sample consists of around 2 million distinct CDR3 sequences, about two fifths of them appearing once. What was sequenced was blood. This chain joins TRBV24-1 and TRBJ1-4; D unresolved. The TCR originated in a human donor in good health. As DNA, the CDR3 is TGTGCCACCAGTGATTGGACCAATGAAAAACTGTTTTTT. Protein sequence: CATSDWTNEKLFF.